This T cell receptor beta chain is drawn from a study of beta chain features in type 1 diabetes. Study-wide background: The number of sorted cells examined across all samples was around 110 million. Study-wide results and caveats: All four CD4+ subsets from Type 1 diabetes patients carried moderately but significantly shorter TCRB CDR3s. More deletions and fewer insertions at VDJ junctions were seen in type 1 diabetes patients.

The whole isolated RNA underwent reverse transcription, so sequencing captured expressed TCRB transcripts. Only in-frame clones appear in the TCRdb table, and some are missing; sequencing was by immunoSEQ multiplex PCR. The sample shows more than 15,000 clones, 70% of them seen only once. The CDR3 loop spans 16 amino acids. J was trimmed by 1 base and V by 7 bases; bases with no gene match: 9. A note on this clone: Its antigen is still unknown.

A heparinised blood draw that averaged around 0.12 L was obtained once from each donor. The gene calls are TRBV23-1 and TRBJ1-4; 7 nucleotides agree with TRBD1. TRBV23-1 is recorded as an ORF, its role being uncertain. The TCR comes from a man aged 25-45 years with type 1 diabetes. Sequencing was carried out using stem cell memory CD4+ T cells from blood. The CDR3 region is CASTGPGQRTNEKLFF. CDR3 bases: TGCGCCAGCACCGGGCCGGGACAGAGAACTAATGAAAAACTGTTTTTT.